This T cell receptor (beta chain) was captured by sequencing in a study of CD8 T cells in Susac syndrome. TEMRA cells were enriched by FACS, while CD8+ and CD4+ T cells were obtained through a negative isolation that was performed magnetically. V lost 0 bases to trimming and J lost 1 base; unmatched junction nucleotides: 9. The germline V gene encodes CDR1 SGHRS and CDR2 YFSETQ. CDR3 length: 18 amino acids. About 0.45 to 1 ug RNA was reverse transcribed with random hexamers. Amplification of TCR beta CDR3 was carried out by immunoSEQ multiplex PCR, which covered 54 Vbeta and 13 Jbeta segments. TCRdb itself ran the immunoSEQ multiplex PCR reads through MiXCR, one entry per CDR3 protein. The table shows tens of thousands of distinct CDR3 sequences, with about 95% occurring only once.

The receptor comes from a human donor with Susac syndrome. The chain employs TRBV5-1 and TRBJ1-5; 8 nucleotides line up with TRBD1. Specimen: CD8+ T cells from PBMCs. CDR3: CASSLAPGQGGSNQPQHF. In DNA form, the CDR3 reads TGCGCCAGCAGCTTGGCCCCCGGACAGGGCGGGAGCAATCAGCCCCAGCATTTT.